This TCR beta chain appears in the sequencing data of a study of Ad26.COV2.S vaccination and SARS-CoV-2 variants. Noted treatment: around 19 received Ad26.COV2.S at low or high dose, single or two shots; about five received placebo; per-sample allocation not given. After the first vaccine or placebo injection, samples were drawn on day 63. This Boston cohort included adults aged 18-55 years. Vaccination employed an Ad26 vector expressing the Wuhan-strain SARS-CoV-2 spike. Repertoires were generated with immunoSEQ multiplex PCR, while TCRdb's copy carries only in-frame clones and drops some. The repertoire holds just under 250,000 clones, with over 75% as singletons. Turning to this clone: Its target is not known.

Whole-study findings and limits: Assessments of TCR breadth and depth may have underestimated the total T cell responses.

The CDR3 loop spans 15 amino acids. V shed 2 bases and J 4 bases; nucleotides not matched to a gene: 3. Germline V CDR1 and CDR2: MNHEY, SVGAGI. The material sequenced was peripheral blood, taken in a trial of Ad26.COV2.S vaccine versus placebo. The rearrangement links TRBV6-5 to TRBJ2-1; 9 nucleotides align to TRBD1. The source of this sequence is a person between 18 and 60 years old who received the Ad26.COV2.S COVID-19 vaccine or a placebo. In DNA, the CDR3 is TGTGCCAGCAGTTACGGGACAGGGCTTTACAATGAGCAGTTCTTC. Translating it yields CASSYGTGLYNEQFF.